Listed below are T cell receptor beta chains from one sample, sequenced in a study of control samples from healthy donors and cancer patients. Measured with immunoSEQ multiplex PCR; TCRdb has only the in-frame clones, and not every one. The sample shows about 24,000 clones, approximately 83% of them seen only once. Source material: PBMCs. The origin of the receptors is a man aged 60 to 69 with head and neck cancer. The conserved cysteine and the conserved F or W are not part of the CDR3 here. The order of the fields is CDR3 protein, V gene.

ASSQDRSGEEGETQY | TRBV4-2
ASSLSIRTGRDSPLH | TRBV7-2
ASSLDRKAETSYEQY | TRBV4-1
ASSGVSPDQPQH | TRBV2
ASSYAHGDQPQH | TRBV6-2/TRBV6-3
ASSVAGLTYNEQF | TRBV9
ASSQPTGWYEQY | TRBV11-3
ASSQGLAGGSNEQF | TRBV3-1/TRBV3-2
AWSGSSGGPGEQY | TRBV30
ASSTGWGDTEAF | TRBV2
ASSSPWTAPGNTIY | TRBV7-2
ASSSIGGPSAYNEQF | TRBV27
ASSESGGTSSYEQY | TRBV10-1
ASSLKGGYEQY | TRBV18
ASRPGQQNTEAF | TRBV5-1
ASSLAGIGGYT | TRBV5-6
ASSLGGEPNTEAF | TRBV7-9
ASRLGLRGGTDTQY | TRBV12-2
ASSIDAGMNTEAF | TRBV19
ASSSQDFGYT | TRBV28
ASSTQGGATQY | TRBV9
ASSLGRLASDTQY | TRBV5-1
ASSLEGSGGYNEQF | TRBV7-2